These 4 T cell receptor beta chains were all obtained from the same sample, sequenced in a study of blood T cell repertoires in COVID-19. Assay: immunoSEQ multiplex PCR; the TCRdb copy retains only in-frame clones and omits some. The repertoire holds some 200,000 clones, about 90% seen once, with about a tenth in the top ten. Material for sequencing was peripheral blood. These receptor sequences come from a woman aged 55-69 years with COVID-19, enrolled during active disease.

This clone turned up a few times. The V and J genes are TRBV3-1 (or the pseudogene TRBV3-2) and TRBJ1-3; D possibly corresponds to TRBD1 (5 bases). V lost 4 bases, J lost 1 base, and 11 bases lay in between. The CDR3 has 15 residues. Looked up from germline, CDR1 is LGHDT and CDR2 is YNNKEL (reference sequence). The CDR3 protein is CASSPRRGSGNTIYF. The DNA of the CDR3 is TGTGCCAGCAGCCCCCGAAGGGGATCTGGAAACACCATATATTTT.

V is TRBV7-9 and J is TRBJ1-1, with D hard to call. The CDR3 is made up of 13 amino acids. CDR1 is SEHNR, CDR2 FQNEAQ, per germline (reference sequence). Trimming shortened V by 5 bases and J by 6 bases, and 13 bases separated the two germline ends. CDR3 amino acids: CASSRGQRAEAFF. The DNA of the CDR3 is TGTGCCAGCAGCCGAGGGCAAAGGGCTGAAGCTTTCTTT.

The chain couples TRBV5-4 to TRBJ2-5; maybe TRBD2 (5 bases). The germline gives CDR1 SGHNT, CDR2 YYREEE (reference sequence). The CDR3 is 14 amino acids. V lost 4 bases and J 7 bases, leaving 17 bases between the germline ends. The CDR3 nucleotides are TGTGCCAGCAGCGCTAAGGTGGCTGGAGGGACCCAGTACTTC. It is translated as CASSAKVAGGTQYF.

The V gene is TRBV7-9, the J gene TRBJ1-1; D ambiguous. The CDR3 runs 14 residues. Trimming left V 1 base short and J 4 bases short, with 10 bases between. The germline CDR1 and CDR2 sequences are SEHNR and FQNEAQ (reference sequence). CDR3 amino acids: CASSLEVAGTEAFF. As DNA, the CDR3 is TGTGCCAGCAGCTTAGAGGTGGCGGGCACTGAAGCTTTCTTT.